Below, one T cell receptor beta chain is given with its context. Its antigen is undetermined. Trimming removed 0 bases from V and 6 bases from J, with 6 bases in between. The CDR3 covers 12 residues. Looked up from germline, CDR1 is SGHRS and CDR2 is YFSETQ. These data originate in a study of graft-versus-host responses after intestinal transplantation. Overall study context: Among the recipients, all got anti-thymocyte globulin induction and then tacrolimus and steroids for 3 to 4 years.

Data came from immunoSEQ multiplex PCR; TCRdb stores just in-frame clones and leaves some out. The sample consists of 110,000 to 150,000 clones, around 90% of them appearing once. The specimen comprised unstimulated CD4+ T cells sorted from spleen or lymph node cells, sampled before intestinal transplant. The chain combines TRBV5-1 with TRBJ1-2; D possibly corresponds to TRBD1 (5 bases). The source is a human donor who received an intestinal transplant. The CDR3, as DNA: TGCGCCAGCAGCTTGGAAGGGGATGGCTACACCTTC. This encodes CASSLEGDGYTF.